This T cell receptor beta chain comes out of a study of blood T cell repertoires in COVID-19. Study as a whole: The origin of the acute and convalescent COVID-19 samples was the United States, Italy and Spain. T cells, B-cell-depleted T cells, or PBMCs supplied cDNA or gDNA.

CDR1 MNHNY and CDR2 SVGAGI come from the germline V gene (reference sequence). The CDR3 covers 11 residues. The V and J ends lost 8 bases and 2 bases respectively, with 6 bases between them. As processed by the authors: Quantification of nucleated cells was approximated via reference gene primer amplification. The assay was immunoSEQ multiplex PCR, and TCRdb's table has in-frame clones only and misses some. V and J calls and clone size are those listed in that table; D and trimming were worked out from the DNA. Here the sample spans approximately 150,000 clones, under 85% being singletons. This chain links TRBV6-6 with TRBJ1-2, with D hard to call. This receptor was identified in a human donor in a cohort sampled during active COVID-19. The specimen was peripheral blood. CDR3 nucleotide sequence: TGTGCCAGCGGCGGAAACTATGGCTACACCTTC. This translates into CASGGNYGYTF.